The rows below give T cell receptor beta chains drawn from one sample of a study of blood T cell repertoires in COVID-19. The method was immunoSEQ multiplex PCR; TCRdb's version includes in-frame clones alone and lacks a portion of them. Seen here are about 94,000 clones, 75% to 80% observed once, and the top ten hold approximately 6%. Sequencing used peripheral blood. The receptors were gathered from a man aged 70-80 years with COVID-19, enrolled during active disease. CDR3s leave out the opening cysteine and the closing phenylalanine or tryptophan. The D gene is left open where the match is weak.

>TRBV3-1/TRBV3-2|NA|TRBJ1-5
ASSQGAGAYQPQH
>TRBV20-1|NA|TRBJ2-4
SASGAGKAKNIQY
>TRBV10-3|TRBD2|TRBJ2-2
AISESSGPNTGELF
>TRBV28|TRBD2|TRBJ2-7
ASIASGFTYEQY
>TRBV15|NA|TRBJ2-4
ATSRDLGGAKNIQY
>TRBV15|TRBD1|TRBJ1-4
ATSRTLDRGGEKLF
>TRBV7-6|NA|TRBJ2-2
ASSPGVEGANTGELF
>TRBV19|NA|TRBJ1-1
ASSIRRTEAF
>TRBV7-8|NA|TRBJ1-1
ASSFSGTYTEAF
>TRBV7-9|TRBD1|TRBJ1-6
ASSFPGQGSSPLH
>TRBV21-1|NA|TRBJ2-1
ASSKNPRLAGVGEQF
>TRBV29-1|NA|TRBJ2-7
SVEAGVGTASEQY
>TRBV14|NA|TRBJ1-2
ASSLQNYGYT
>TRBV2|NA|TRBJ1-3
ASRQGSGSGNTIY
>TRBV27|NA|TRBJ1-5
ASSNRLDQPQH